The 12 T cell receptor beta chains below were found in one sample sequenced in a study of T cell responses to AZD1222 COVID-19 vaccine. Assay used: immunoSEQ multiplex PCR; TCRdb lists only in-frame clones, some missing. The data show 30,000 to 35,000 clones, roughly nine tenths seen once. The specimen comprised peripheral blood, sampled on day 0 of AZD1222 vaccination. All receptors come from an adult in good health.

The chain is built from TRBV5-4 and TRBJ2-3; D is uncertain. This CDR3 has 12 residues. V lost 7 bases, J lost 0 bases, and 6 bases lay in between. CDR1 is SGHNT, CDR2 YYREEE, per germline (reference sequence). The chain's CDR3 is CASSRSTDTQYF. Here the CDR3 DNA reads TGTGCCAGCTCACGGAGCACAGATACGCAGTATTTT.

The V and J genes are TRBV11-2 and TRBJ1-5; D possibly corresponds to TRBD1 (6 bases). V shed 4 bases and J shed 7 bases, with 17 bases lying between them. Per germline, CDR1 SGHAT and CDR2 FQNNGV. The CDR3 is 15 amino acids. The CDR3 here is CASSSDPGAQQPQHF. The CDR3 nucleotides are TGTGCCAGCAGCTCCGATCCGGGGGCACAACAGCCCCAGCATTTT.

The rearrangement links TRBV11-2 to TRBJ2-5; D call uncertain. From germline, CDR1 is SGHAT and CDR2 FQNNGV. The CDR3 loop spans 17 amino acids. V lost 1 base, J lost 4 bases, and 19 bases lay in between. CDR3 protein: CASSLGLGSPGGETQYF. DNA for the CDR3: TGTGCCAGCAGCTTAGGATTGGGCAGTCCGGGTGGAGAGACCCAGTACTTC.

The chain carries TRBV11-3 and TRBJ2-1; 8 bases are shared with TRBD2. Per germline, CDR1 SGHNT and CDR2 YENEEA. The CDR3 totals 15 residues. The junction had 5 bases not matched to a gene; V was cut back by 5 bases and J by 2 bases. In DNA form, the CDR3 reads TGTGCCAGCAGCCCCCAAGCGGGAGCCTACAATGAGCAGTTCTTC. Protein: CASSPQAGAYNEQFF.

In nucleotides, the CDR3 is TGTGCCAGCAGCCAAGGGGTGGGGGAGTCTAATTCACCCCTCCACTTT. Translation: CASSQGVGESNSPLHF. V usage is TRBV3-1 (or the pseudogene TRBV3-2) and J usage is TRBJ1-6, with TRBD1 as a possible D gene (5 bases). The ends were cut back, 1 base at V and 6 bases at J, with 13 bases in the middle. The CDR3 sequence is 16 residues long. Germline loops: CDR1 LGHDT, CDR2 YNNKEL (reference sequence).

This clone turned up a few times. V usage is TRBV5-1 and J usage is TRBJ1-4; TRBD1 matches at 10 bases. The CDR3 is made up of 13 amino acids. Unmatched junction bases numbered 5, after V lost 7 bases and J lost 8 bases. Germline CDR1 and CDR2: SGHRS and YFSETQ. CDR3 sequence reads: CASSTGGWEKLFF. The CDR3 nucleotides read TGCGCCAGCTCGACAGGGGGCTGGGAAAAACTGTTTTTT.

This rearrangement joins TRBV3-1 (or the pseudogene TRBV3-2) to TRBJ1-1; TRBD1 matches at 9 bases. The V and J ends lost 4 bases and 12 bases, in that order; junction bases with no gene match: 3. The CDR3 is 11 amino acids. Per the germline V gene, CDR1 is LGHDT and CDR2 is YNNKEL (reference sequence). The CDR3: CASSRDRDSFF. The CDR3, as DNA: TGTGCCAGCAGCCGGGACAGGGATTCTTTCTTT.

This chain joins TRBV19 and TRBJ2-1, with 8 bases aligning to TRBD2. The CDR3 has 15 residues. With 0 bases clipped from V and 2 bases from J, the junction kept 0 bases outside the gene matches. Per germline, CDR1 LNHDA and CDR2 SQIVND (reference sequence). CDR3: CASSIELAAYNEQFF. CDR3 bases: TGTGCCAGTAGTATAGAACTAGCGGCCTACAATGAGCAGTTCTTC.

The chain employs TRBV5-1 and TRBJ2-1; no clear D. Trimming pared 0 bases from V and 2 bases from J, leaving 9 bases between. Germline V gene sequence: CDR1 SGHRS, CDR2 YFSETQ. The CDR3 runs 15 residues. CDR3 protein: CASSLAVATYNEQFF. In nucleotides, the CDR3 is TGCGCCAGCAGCTTGGCCGTGGCTACCTACAATGAGCAGTTCTTC.

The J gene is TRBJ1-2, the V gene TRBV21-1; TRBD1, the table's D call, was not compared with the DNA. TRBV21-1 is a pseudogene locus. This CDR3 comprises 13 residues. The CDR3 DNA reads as TGTGCCACCGGGGGACAGGGGACTTATGGCTACACCTTC. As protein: CATGGQGTYGYTF.

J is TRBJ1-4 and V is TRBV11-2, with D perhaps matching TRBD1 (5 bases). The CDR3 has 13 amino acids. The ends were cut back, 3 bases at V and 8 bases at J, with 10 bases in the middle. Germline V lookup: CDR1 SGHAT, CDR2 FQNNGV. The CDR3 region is CASSFGGREKLFF. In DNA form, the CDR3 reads TGTGCCAGCAGCTTCGGGGGGAGGGAAAAACTGTTTTTT.

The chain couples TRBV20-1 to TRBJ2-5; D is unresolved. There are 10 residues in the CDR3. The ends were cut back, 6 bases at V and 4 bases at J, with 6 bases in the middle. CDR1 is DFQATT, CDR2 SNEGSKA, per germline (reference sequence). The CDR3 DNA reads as TGCAGTGCGGCCCGAGAGACCCAGTACTTC. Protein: CSAARETQYF.